This TCR beta chain was captured by sequencing in a study of T cells expressing NK-cell markers. Study as a whole: Cells sorted as CD3+CD56+NKG2C+, CD3+CD56+NKG2C- and CD3+CD56-NKG2C+ T cells supplied the TCR beta repertoires. Among the eight sequenced donors, seven tested HCMV-seropositive and one tested seronegative. The study, taken as a whole, reports: Five or six donors showed dominant NKG2C+ clonotypes comprising roughly 1.0-7.5% of their CD8+ T cells.

The TCR beta cDNA came from 5'RACE template switching with UMIs. TCRdb reprocessed the 5' RACE reads and keeps a single row for each CDR3 protein, giving no DNA. The sample has 500,000 to 600,000 distinct CDR3 sequences; the top ten hold roughly 3.6%. With respect to this clonotype: Its antigen is unknown.

The clonotype comes from a man between 18 and 29 years old in good health. Material for sequencing was blood T cells: a sorted CD56 or NKG2C T cell subset, CD4+ or CD8+ T cells, or bulk PBMC T cells (not recorded which).

CDR3 region: CATSRDLFPSGRAGDTQYF. V gene TRBV15 combines with J gene TRBJ2-3; TCRdb's D call of TRBD2 is untestable without DNA. The CDR3 has 19 amino acids. Germline V lookup: CDR1 LNHNV, CDR2 YYDKDF (reference sequence).